A selection of T cell receptor beta chains follows, all from one sample in a study of Ad26.COV2.S vaccination and SARS-CoV-2 variants. Sequencing was performed with immunoSEQ multiplex PCR; in TCRdb, only in-frame clones are kept and a portion is missing. The sample contains some 300,000 clones, around four fifths of which appear only once. The source material was peripheral blood, sampled in a trial of Ad26.COV2.S vaccine versus placebo. The receptors shown here come from a person aged 18 to 65 who received the Ad26.COV2.S COVID-19 vaccine or a placebo. Both conserved end residues are part of each CDR3. The D gene is left open where the match is weak. Rows give clone size only sometimes, using once, few, many, or a class for an expanded clone.

clone size: .
V gene: TRBV25-1
J gene: TRBJ1-4
D gene: TRBD1
CDR3 protein: CASQPGTGLWSEKLFF
CDR3 DNA: TGTGCCAGCCAACCCGGGACAGGGTTGTGGAGTGAAAAACTGTTTTTT

clone size: .
V gene: TRBV11-1
J gene: TRBJ1-4
D gene: .
CDR3 protein: CASSQGTNEKLFF
CDR3 DNA: TGTGCCAGCAGCCAAGGGACTAATGAAAAACTGTTTTTT

clone size: .
V gene: TRBV6-5
J gene: TRBJ1-3
D gene: .
CDR3 protein: CASRPSGNTIYF
CDR3 DNA: TGTGCCAGCAGGCCCTCTGGAAACACCATATATTTT

clone size: .
V gene: TRBV27
J gene: TRBJ1-3
D gene: .
CDR3 protein: CASSLRGAGNTIYF
CDR3 DNA: TGTGCCAGCAGTTTACGGGGTGCTGGAAACACCATATATTTT

clone size: many
V gene: TRBV5-1
J gene: TRBJ1-6
D gene: .
CDR3 protein: CASSLEPAKYNSPLHF
CDR3 DNA: TGCGCCAGCAGCTTGGAGCCGGCCAAATATAATTCACCCCTCCACTTT

clone size: .
V gene: TRBV2
J gene: TRBJ1-2
D gene: TRBD1
CDR3 protein: CASSSGQGEGGYTF
CDR3 DNA: TGTGCCAGCAGTTCAGGACAGGGAGAGGGAGGCTACACCTTC

clone size: .
V gene: TRBV5-1
J gene: TRBJ2-7
D gene: TRBD2
CDR3 protein: CASSLEGLAGREQYF
CDR3 DNA: TGCGCCAGCAGCTTGGAAGGGCTAGCGGGGCGGGAGCAGTACTTC

clone size: .
V gene: TRBV28
J gene: TRBJ1-6
D gene: .
CDR3 protein: CASQTGAYSPLHF
CDR3 DNA: TGTGCCAGTCAGACGGGGGCTTATTCACCCCTCCACTTT

clone size: .
V gene: TRBV19
J gene: TRBJ1-5
D gene: .
CDR3 protein: CASSPTTRGGGRSNQPQHF
CDR3 DNA: TGTGCCAGTAGCCCCACGACCAGGGGAGGTGGCAGGAGCAATCAGCCCCAGCATTTT

clone size: .
V gene: TRBV18
J gene: TRBJ1-4
D gene: .
CDR3 protein: CATSRGEGEKLFF
CDR3 DNA: TGTGCCACTTCGCGGGGGGAAGGAGAAAAACTGTTTTTT

clone size: once
V gene: TRBV6-5
J gene: TRBJ1-2
D gene: TRBD1
CDR3 protein: CASSWDRVGDGYTF
CDR3 DNA: TGTGCCAGCAGTTGGGACAGGGTGGGAGATGGCTACACCTTC

clone size: .
V gene: TRBV19
J gene: TRBJ1-4
D gene: TRBD1
CDR3 protein: CASSGRQGTNEKLFF
CDR3 DNA: TGTGCCAGTAGTGGACGACAGGGAACTAATGAAAAACTGTTTTTT

clone size: .
V gene: TRBV27
J gene: TRBJ2-3
D gene: .
CDR3 protein: CATRLCTDTQYF
CDR3 DNA: TGTGCCACCCGATTATGCACAGATACGCAGTATTTT

clone size: once
V gene: TRBV25-1
J gene: TRBJ1-2
D gene: .
CDR3 protein: CASSRPGNYGYTF
CDR3 DNA: TGTGCCAGCAGTCGGCCGGGAAACTATGGCTACACCTTC

clone size: once
V gene: TRBV3-1/TRBV3-2
J gene: TRBJ1-2
D gene: .
CDR3 protein: CASSPGGRHGYTF
CDR3 DNA: TGTGCCAGCAGCCCCGGAGGGCGGCATGGCTACACCTTC

clone size: .
V gene: TRBV5-1
J gene: TRBJ1-5
D gene: TRBD1
CDR3 protein: CASSSGTGDNQPQHF
CDR3 DNA: TGCGCCAGCAGCTCCGGGACAGGGGACAATCAGCCCCAGCATTTT

clone size: .
V gene: TRBV5-5
J gene: TRBJ2-7
D gene: .
CDR3 protein: CASSFRDSYEQYF
CDR3 DNA: TGTGCCAGCAGCTTCCGAGACTCCTACGAGCAGTACTTC

clone size: .
V gene: TRBV2
J gene: TRBJ2-7
D gene: .
CDR3 protein: CASSPDGSAEQYF
CDR3 DNA: TGTGCCAGCAGTCCCGACGGGTCCGCGGAGCAGTACTTC

clone size: .
V gene: TRBV7-3
J gene: TRBJ2-5
D gene: TRBD2
CDR3 protein: CASSPGAGGGETQYF
CDR3 DNA: TGTGCCAGCAGCCCCGGAGCGGGGGGAGGAGAGACCCAGTACTTC

clone size: .
V gene: TRBV18
J gene: TRBJ1-3
D gene: .
CDR3 protein: CASSPLATGNTIYF
CDR3 DNA: TGTGCCAGCTCACCTTTAGCGACTGGAAACACCATATATTTT

clone size: .
V gene: TRBV2
J gene: TRBJ1-6
D gene: TRBD1
CDR3 protein: CASSGVRGSSPLHF
CDR3 DNA: TGTGCCAGCAGTGGTGTCAGGGGGAGTTCACCCCTCCACTTT

clone size: .
V gene: TRBV6-5
J gene: TRBJ1-1
D gene: .
CDR3 protein: CASSNVRNTEAFF
CDR3 DNA: TGTGCCAGCAGCAACGTGAGAAACACTGAAGCTTTCTTT

clone size: .
V gene: TRBV5-1
J gene: TRBJ1-2
D gene: TRBD1
CDR3 protein: CASSRDRGVYGYTF
CDR3 DNA: TGCGCCAGCAGCCGAGACAGGGGGGTCTATGGCTACACCTTC

clone size: .
V gene: TRBV6-5
J gene: TRBJ1-6
D gene: .
CDR3 protein: CASRPWGNSPLHF
CDR3 DNA: TGTGCCAGCAGGCCCTGGGGTAATTCACCCCTCCACTTT

clone size: .
V gene: TRBV28
J gene: TRBJ1-4
D gene: .
CDR3 protein: CASSSGGHNEKLFF
CDR3 DNA: TGTGCCAGCAGTTCCGGGGGGCATAATGAAAAACTGTTTTTT

clone size: .
V gene: TRBV11-3
J gene: TRBJ2-5
D gene: .
CDR3 protein: CASSRAETQYF
CDR3 DNA: TGTGCCAGCAGCCGGGCCGAGACCCAGTACTTC

clone size: .
V gene: TRBV28
J gene: TRBJ2-7
D gene: .
CDR3 protein: CASSPTGVLGEQYF
CDR3 DNA: TGTGCCAGCAGTCCTACTGGGGTGTTGGGCGAGCAGTACTTC

clone size: .
V gene: TRBV19
J gene: TRBJ1-1
D gene: TRBD1
CDR3 protein: CASSLRDRGRSGTEAFF
CDR3 DNA: TGTGCCAGTAGCCTCCGGGACAGGGGGCGTTCGGGCACTGAAGCTTTCTTT

clone size: .
V gene: TRBV5-4
J gene: TRBJ2-7
D gene: .
CDR3 protein: CASSGGPQVLEQYF
CDR3 DNA: TGTGCCAGCAGCGGGGGACCACAGGTTCTCGAGCAGTACTTC

clone size: .
V gene: TRBV18
J gene: TRBJ1-1
D gene: .
CDR3 protein: CASSSWGGRMSDTEAFF
CDR3 DNA: TGTGCCAGCTCATCCTGGGGGGGGCGAATGTCGGACACTGAAGCTTTCTTT

clone size: .
V gene: TRBV19
J gene: TRBJ2-7
D gene: .
CDR3 protein: CASSIGSYEQYF
CDR3 DNA: TGTGCCAGTAGTATAGGTTCCTACGAGCAGTACTTC

clone size: .
V gene: TRBV9
J gene: TRBJ2-6
D gene: .
CDR3 protein: CASSVLTWANVLTF
CDR3 DNA: TGTGCCAGCAGCGTCCTGACTTGGGCCAACGTCCTGACTTTC

clone size: .
V gene: TRBV28
J gene: TRBJ1-1
D gene: .
CDR3 protein: CASSLGGAMNTEAFF
CDR3 DNA: TGTGCCAGCAGTCTAGGGGGGGCGATGAACACTGAAGCTTTCTTT

clone size: .
V gene: TRBV28
J gene: TRBJ1-1
D gene: TRBD1
CDR3 protein: CASSFRGMNTEAFF
CDR3 DNA: TGTGCCAGCAGTTTCAGGGGGATGAACACTGAAGCTTTCTTT

clone size: few
V gene: TRBV30
J gene: TRBJ2-7
D gene: .
CDR3 protein: CAWSYGFSYEQYF
CDR3 DNA: TGTGCCTGGAGTTATGGATTTAGCTACGAGCAGTACTTC

clone size: .
V gene: TRBV5-5
J gene: TRBJ2-1
D gene: TRBD1
CDR3 protein: CASSLGGTAPEQFF
CDR3 DNA: TGTGCCAGCAGCTTGGGGGGGACAGCCCCAGAGCAGTTCTTC

clone size: .
V gene: TRBV9
J gene: TRBJ1-1
D gene: .
CDR3 protein: CASSVGRGTEAFF
CDR3 DNA: TGTGCCAGCAGCGTAGGCAGGGGCACTGAAGCTTTCTTT

clone size: .
V gene: TRBV28
J gene: TRBJ2-7
D gene: .
CDR3 protein: CASSLGPGVGYEQYF
CDR3 DNA: TGTGCCAGCAGTTTAGGGCCAGGGGTGGGCTACGAGCAGTACTTC

clone size: .
V gene: TRBV7-8
J gene: TRBJ2-7
D gene: TRBD2
CDR3 protein: CASSLYRRESSYEQYF
CDR3 DNA: TGTGCCAGCAGCTTATATCGGCGGGAGAGCTCCTACGAGCAGTACTTC

clone size: .
V gene: TRBV13
J gene: TRBJ2-1
D gene: .
CDR3 protein: CASSHAAMEAGDEQFF
CDR3 DNA: TGTGCCAGCAGCCATGCCGCTATGGAGGCAGGAGATGAGCAGTTCTTC

clone size: .
V gene: TRBV5-1
J gene: TRBJ2-5
D gene: .
CDR3 protein: CASSLGKLETQYF
CDR3 DNA: TGCGCCAGCAGCCTTGGAAAGTTGGAGACCCAGTACTTC

clone size: .
V gene: TRBV6-5
J gene: TRBJ2-3
D gene: .
CDR3 protein: CASSIYYSTDTQYF
CDR3 DNA: TGTGCCAGCAGCATATATTATTCTACAGATACGCAGTATTTT

clone size: .
V gene: TRBV7-9
J gene: TRBJ2-5
D gene: .
CDR3 protein: CASSLGTAAETQYF
CDR3 DNA: TGTGCCAGCAGCTTAGGGACCGCCGCGGAGACCCAGTACTTC

clone size: few
V gene: TRBV2
J gene: TRBJ1-6
D gene: .
CDR3 protein: CASSEAGARNSPLHF
CDR3 DNA: TGTGCCAGCAGCGAGGCGGGGGCCAGGAATTCACCCCTCCACTTT

clone size: .
V gene: TRBV5-6
J gene: TRBJ2-5
D gene: .
CDR3 protein: CASSLAGRGETQYF
CDR3 DNA: TGTGCCAGCAGCTTGGCTGGAAGGGGAGAGACCCAGTACTTC

clone size: .
V gene: TRBV11-3
J gene: TRBJ2-7
D gene: .
CDR3 protein: CASSPGAVREQYF
CDR3 DNA: TGTGCCAGCAGCCCGGGAGCAGTTAGGGAGCAGTACTTC

clone size: many
V gene: TRBV7-9
J gene: TRBJ2-2
D gene: .
CDR3 protein: CASSPVGSNTGELFF
CDR3 DNA: TGTGCCAGCAGCCCTGTGGGGTCGAACACCGGGGAGCTGTTTTTT

clone size: once
V gene: TRBV27
J gene: TRBJ2-1
D gene: TRBD2
CDR3 protein: CASSLKGMGLAVSYNEQFF
CDR3 DNA: TGTGCCAGCAGTTTAAAGGGTATGGGGCTAGCGGTCTCCTACAATGAGCAGTTCTTC

clone size: .
V gene: TRBV7-9
J gene: TRBJ1-1
D gene: TRBD1
CDR3 protein: CASSFTDRAAEAFF
CDR3 DNA: TGTGCCAGCAGCTTTACTGACAGGGCGGCTGAAGCTTTCTTT

clone size: .
V gene: TRBV7-8
J gene: TRBJ1-5
D gene: .
CDR3 protein: CASSRDTGYQPQHF
CDR3 DNA: TGTGCCAGCAGCAGGGACACCGGGTATCAGCCCCAGCATTTT